Below are 22 T cell receptor beta chains sequenced from a single sample in a study of blood T cell repertoires in COVID-19. Here immunoSEQ multiplex PCR was the method, and the copy in TCRdb shows in-frame clones only, minus some. The sample holds roughly 80,000 clones, 82% seen once. The sequencing sample was made of peripheral blood. The receptor source for this set is a human donor in a cohort sampled during active COVID-19.

This chain uses TRBV15 with TRBJ1-5, with TRBD1 matching 7 bases. After removal of 1 base from V and 8 bases from J, the junction contained 8 bases not matched to a gene. The germline V gene has CDR1 LNHNV and CDR2 YYDKDF (reference sequence). The CDR3 spans 15 residues. DNA of the CDR3: TGTGCCACCAGCAGAGCCTACAGGGGTGGGGAGCCCCAGCATTTT. Protein sequence: CATSRAYRGGEPQHF. Together with reference TRBV15 and TRBJ1-5, the CDR3 gives the full variable domain: DAMVIQNPRYQVTQFGKPVTLSCSQTLNHNVMYWYQQKSSQAPKLLFHYYDKDFNNEADTPDNFQSRRPNTSFCFLDIRSPGLGDTAMYLCATSRAYRGGEPQHFGDGTRLSIL.

The chain carries TRBV28 and TRBJ1-4; D remains ambiguous. Deletions cut 2 bases from V and 7 bases from J, with 17 bases between. This CDR3 contains 16 residues. Per germline, CDR1 MDHEN and CDR2 SYDVKM. The CDR3 protein is CASSLPPRKSGEKLFF. CDR3 sequence (DNA): TGTGCCAGCAGTTTACCCCCAAGAAAAAGCGGTGAAAAACTGTTTTTT. Full variable domain (remainder filled in from reference TRBV28 and TRBJ1-4): DVKVTQSSRYLVKRTGEKVFLECVQDMDHENMFWYRQDPGLGLRLIYFSYDVKMKEKGDIPEGYSVSREKKERFSLILESASTNQTSMYLCASSLPPRKSGEKLFFGSGTQLSVL.

A single count supports this clone. The chain recombines TRBV12-5 with TRBJ2-5; 7 bases fit TRBD2. After removal of 2 bases from V and 3 bases from J, the junction contained 9 bases not matched to a gene. Germline assignment: CDR1 LGHNT and CDR2 FRNRAP. CDR3 size: 16 residues. The CDR3 sequence is CASGLSRVGGKETQYF. CDR3 coding DNA: TGTGCTAGTGGTTTGTCCCGGGTGGGAGGGAAAGAGACCCAGTACTTC. Based on the CDR3 plus reference TRBV12-5 and TRBJ2-5, the full variable domain is DARVTQTPRHKVTEMGQEVTMRCQPILGHNTVFWYRQTMMQGLELLAYFRNRAPLDDSGMPKDRFSAEMPDATLATLKIQPSEPRDSAVYFCASGLSRVGGKETQYFGPGTRLLVL.

V and J are TRBV5-1 and TRBJ1-1, with a possible D match to TRBD1 (5 bases). Trimming cost V 4 bases and J 0 bases, with 10 bases left between them. Germline loops: CDR1 SGHRS, CDR2 YFSETQ. This CDR3 is built from 14 residues. The CDR3 coding sequence is TGCGCCAGCAGCCCGGACAATTTGAACACTGAAGCTTTCTTT. Translating gives CASSPDNLNTEAFF.

The rearrangement joins TRBV28 to TRBJ1-5; weak D call: TRBD1 (6 bases). V was shortened by 3 bases and J by 5 bases, with 14 bases between the two germline ends. Germline assignment: CDR1 MDHEN and CDR2 SYDVKM. This CDR3 contains 15 residues. DNA of the CDR3: TGTGCCAGCAGTTTTGCGGACAGAGACCATCAGCCCCAGCATTTT. This gives the protein CASSFADRDHQPQHF.

DNA of the CDR3: TGTGCCAGCAGTTTATTCGCGGGGATGGATTCACCCCTCCACTTT. This translates into CASSLFAGMDSPLHF. This chain connects TRBV27 to TRBJ1-6; D call uncertain. V lost 1 base and J lost 8, with 12 bases in between. CDR3 length: 15 residues. Germline values: CDR1 MNHEY, CDR2 SMNVEV (reference sequence).

In its sample, this clone was seen once. This chain uses TRBV9 with TRBJ2-7; TRBD1 aligns across 9 bases. Losses at the gene ends were 4 bases for V and 4 bases for J; bases not matched to a gene: 9. From germline, CDR1 is SGDLS and CDR2 YYNGEE. The CDR3 has 15 amino acids. As DNA, the CDR3 is TGTGCCAGCAGCCCCCGCCAGGGACAGGGTTACGAGCAGTACTTC. Protein product: CASSPRQGQGYEQYF.

V usage is TRBV5-6 and J usage is TRBJ2-4; possibly TRBD1 for D (6 bases). The CDR3 has 19 residues. Germline V gene lookup returns CDR1 SGHDT and CDR2 YYEEEE. Trimming removed 6 bases at V and 2 bases at J, with 27 bases between. CDR3 in amino acids: CASTSTLSRGWVPKNIQYF. The CDR3 bases are TGTGCCAGCACCTCGACTTTAAGCAGGGGATGGGTTCCCAAAAACATTCAGTACTTC.

The chain employs TRBV6-5 and TRBJ1-6; D not resolved. This CDR3 region has 14 residues. V gave up 4 bases and J gave up 0 bases, with 4 bases separating them. Germline CDR1 reads MNHEY; CDR2 reads SVGAGI. The CDR3 is CASSWSSYNSPLHF. CDR3 coding DNA: TGTGCCAGCAGTTGGAGCTCCTATAATTCACCCCTCCACTTT.

The genes are TRBV3-1 (or the pseudogene TRBV3-2) and TRBJ2-1, with 8 bases fitting TRBD2. V was pared by 4 bases and J by 10 bases, with 3 bases of the junction left unmatched. Germline V gene lookup returns CDR1 LGHDT and CDR2 YNNKEL (reference sequence). The CDR3 spans 12 residues. In DNA, the CDR3 is TGTGCCAGCAGCCGCGGGGGGCTAGAGCAGTTCTTC. It yields the protein CASSRGGLEQFF.

This rearrangement joins TRBV14 to TRBJ1-2; tentatively, D is TRBD1 (6 bases). Per the germline V gene, CDR1 is SGHDN and CDR2 is FVKESK. The V and J ends lost 4 bases and 5 bases respectively, with 8 bases between them. The CDR3 length is 12 residues. CDR3 in DNA: TGTGCCAGCAGCCCCGGGACATATGGCTACACCTTC. It is translated as CASSPGTYGYTF.

This chain joins TRBV10-3 and TRBJ2-7; TRBD2 agrees at 8 bases. The CDR3 length is 16 residues. Germline CDR1 ENHRY, CDR2 SYGVKD. Unmatched junction bases numbered 7, after V lost 3 bases and J lost 0 bases. The CDR3, as DNA: TGTGCCATCAGTGAACCCAGCGGGGGCCACTCCTACGAGCAGTACTTC. Its translation is CAISEPSGGHSYEQYF.

The chain uses TRBV24-1 and TRBJ1-2; TRBD1 matches 11 bases. The CDR3 contains 16 residues. Germline V gene data show CDR1 as KGHDR and CDR2 as SFDVKD. Trimming at V came to 0 bases and at J to 2 bases, leaving 1 base not matched to a gene. The CDR3 DNA reads as TGTGCCACCAGTGATTTGGGGACAGGGGGAAACTATGGCTACACCTTC. It yields the protein CATSDLGTGGNYGYTF.

The chain recombines TRBV28 with TRBJ1-2; D is uncertain. This CDR3 region has 16 residues. Germline V gene sequence: CDR1 MDHEN, CDR2 SYDVKM. V lost 6 bases, J lost 5 bases, and 22 bases lay in between. The CDR3 nucleotides read TGTGCCAGCAGGGGCCCGGGCCGCCGGGGTGTGTATGGCTACACCTTC. Its protein is CASRGPGRRGVYGYTF.

The chain joins TRBV20-1 to TRBJ1-1; D is uncertain. Germline CDR1 is DFQATT and CDR2 is SNEGSKA (reference sequence). CDR3 length equals 14 residues. Trimming removed 3 bases from V and 4 bases from J, with 15 bases in between. For the CDR3, the DNA is TGCAGTGCTAGTGCGCCGGGGTACACCACTGAAGCTTTCTTT. Encoded protein: CSASAPGYTTEAFF.

This chain joins TRBV5-1 and TRBJ2-5; the match to TRBD1 covers 7 bases. The CDR3 runs to 14 residues. The V gene end was trimmed by 3 bases and the J gene end by 0 bases; junction bases not matched to a gene: 2. Germline CDR1 reads SGHRS; CDR2 reads YFSETQ. The DNA for the CDR3 is TGCGCCAGCAGCTCGGGGACAGACCAAGAGACCCAGTACTTC. Amino acids: CASSSGTDQETQYF.

This clone was seen only a few times. The chain combines TRBV12-3 or TRBV12-4 with TRBJ1-6; no definite D call. The ends were cut back, 4 bases at V and 10 bases at J, with 11 bases in the middle. The length of the CDR3 is 13 residues. Written as DNA, the CDR3 is TGTGCCAGCAGTTGGCGGGTGGCGTCACCCCTCCACTTT. Its protein is CASSWRVASPLHF.

This chain links TRBV2 with TRBJ1-4; D remains ambiguous. Trimming cost V 6 bases and J 3 bases, with 11 bases left between them. Germline V gene sequence: CDR1 SNHLY, CDR2 FYNNEI. CDR3 length: 14 residues. CDR3 loop: CASSRNRANEKLFF. CDR3 DNA sequence: TGTGCCAGCAGCCGCAACCGGGCTAATGAAAAACTGTTTTTT. The complete variable domain, with remaining parts taken from reference TRBV2 and TRBJ1-4, reads EPEVTQTPSHQVTQMGQEVILRCVPISNHLYFYWYRQILGQKVEFLVSFYNNEISEKSEIFDDQFSVERPDGSNFTLKIRSTKLEDSAMYFCASSRNRANEKLFFGSGTQLSVL.

The V and J genes are TRBV3-1 (or the pseudogene TRBV3-2) and TRBJ1-6; a possible D gene is TRBD1 (6 bases). V was pared by 8 bases and J by 7 bases, with 15 bases between. CDR1 is LGHDT, CDR2 YNNKEL, per germline (reference sequence). The CDR3 sequence is 14 residues long. The CDR3 loop reads CASRGQSRNSPLHF. CDR3 in DNA: TGTGCCAGCCGCGGACAGTCGAGGAATTCACCCCTCCACTTT.

This clone was observed once. V gene TRBV18 combines with J gene TRBJ2-4; maybe TRBD1 (6 bases). V lost 1 base, J lost 8 bases, and 9 bases lay in between. Germline CDR1 KGHSH, CDR2 LQKENI. The CDR3 has 13 residues. In DNA form, the CDR3 reads TGTGCCAGCTCACCACGTAACAGGGACATTCAGTACTTC. This sequence encodes CASSPRNRDIQYF.

The chain links TRBV7-9 to TRBJ1-2; TRBD1 aligns across 8 bases. Trimming cost V 5 bases and J 5 bases; bases outside gene matches: 16. This CDR3 is 17 amino acids long. Germline assignment: CDR1 SEHNR and CDR2 FQNEAQ (reference sequence). The CDR3: CASSPLGRTGGKYGYTF. CDR3 nucleotide sequence: TGTGCCAGCAGCCCACTTGGCCGAACAGGGGGGAAATATGGCTACACCTTC.

J is TRBJ2-1 and V is TRBV7-9; 15 bases map to TRBD2. The length of the CDR3 is 18 residues. CDR1 is SEHNR, CDR2 FQNEAQ, per germline (reference sequence). The V segment lost 5 bases and the J segment 4 bases; nucleotides outside the gene matches: 9. The CDR3 sequence: CASSPLSGLAGGYNEQFF. The CDR3 DNA sequence: TGTGCCAGCAGCCCCCTATCGGGACTAGCGGGGGGATACAATGAGCAGTTCTTC.